This record concerns one TCR beta chain sequence. Its antigen has not been determined. No much larger clone exists at a distance of one base, and base qualities are not known. This record belongs to a study of cytotoxic CD8 clonotypes in ibrutinib-treated CLL (dated by TCRdb to the early 2020s). Concerning the study at large: The cohort had 11 to 12 relapsed/refractory and approximately 15 treatment-naive patients; approximately 17 were IGHV unmutated. Samples averaged approximately 250,000 productive templates and more than 85,000 productive rearrangements. Responses were partial in 25 or so patients and complete in 2; after median approximately 67 months follow-up, about 15 stayed in remission and some twelve progressed. Response samples were taken after a median of about a year on treatment, ranging from roughly 6 to 36 months. Cryopreserved peripheral blood mononuclear cells were collected before treatment, at response, and at either disease progression or sustained remission. Every remission and progressive disease sample was obtained while ibrutinib was still being received by the patients. Longitudinal samples were available for about 30% of the 86 trial participants. General findings and caveats noted by the study authors: Sampling times were not matched between sustained-remission and progressing patients, and lymph node repertoires were not studied. Baseline clonality was found to be higher than that of age-matched healthy donors and was strongly correlated with circulating CD8+ T-cell counts. Public clonotypes were rare and either contracted or stayed stable during treatment, and the rise in clonality at ibrutinib response reflected the expansion of private clonotypes. Clonality increased at ibrutinib response, stayed stable in sustained remission, and fell back toward baseline at progression.

The junction carries 19 bases between V and J, which are trimmed by 7 bases and 4 bases respectively. Including the terminal cysteine and phenylalanine, the CDR3 comprises 15 residues. The retained sequence is limited to the CDR3, 45 bases, with the frame set at the first base. CDR1 and CDR2, per the germline V gene, are SNHLY and FYNNEI. On a MiSeq, deep resolution sequencing aimed for a depth between 1 in 1 million and 1 in 200,000 T cells, with each clonotype covered approximately 10x on average. The immunoSEQ hsTCRB Kit was used to generate TCR beta libraries. The authors' analysis ran thus. The data were analyzed with ImmunoSEQ Analyzer and ImmunoSEQ Data Assistant, and V, D and J gene assignments followed IMGT definitions. Clonality was computed as one minus normalized Shannon entropy of productive rearrangement frequencies, ranging from 0 to 1. Only overrepresented clonotypes making up at least 0.05% of the repertoire of each patient were included in the public clonotype analysis. Repertoires from about a dozen age-matched healthy donors in immuneACCESS were used as clonality controls. TCRdb mirrors the immuneACCESS table, restricted to in-frame sequences. Some clones are absent from its copies; in checked studies, under half trace to an unresolved V gene, and the reason for the others is unknown. D and trimming were read from the DNA, whereas the V and J calls and clone size are those reported in that table. This sample is represented by about 60,000 clones; around 55% of them were singletons. 20% of the sample goes to the ten largest clones.

Interpreted using the paper, the time point label stands for: roughly 25 months on ibrutinib. Approximately 2 micrograms of genomic DNA were extracted from cryopreserved PBMCs for TCR beta library preparation. Longitudinal blood samples from CLL patients on ibrutinib monotherapy underwent high-throughput TCR beta sequencing. The patients were enrolled in a single-center, open-label phase 2 trial of ibrutinib monotherapy. Sample: PBMCs, taken after 24 months of ibrutinib treatment. Recombination connected TRBV2 to TRBJ2-5, with no reliable assignment of the D segment. The receptor's source is a human donor with chronic lymphocytic leukemia. CDR3 protein: CASTPGGTSPETQYF. DNA sequence: TGTGCCAGCACCCCTGGCGGAACCAGCCCAGAGACCCAGTACTTC.